Presented here are 28 T cell receptor beta chains from one specimen sequenced in a study of T-cell reconstitution after alpha-beta-depleted transplantation in children. Unique molecular identifiers were used to barcode this TCRbeta library. Each CDR3 protein is one row after TCRdb ran MiXCR on the PCR reads. The data hold approximately 220,000 distinct CDR3 sequences, with around a sixth observed a single time. The sample was PBMCs, mostly from graft donor cells, taken 360 days after TCRalphabeta/CD19-depleted stem cell transplant. The receptors here all came from a male patient between 2 and 15 years old who had a stem cell transplant for acute lymphoblastic leukemia, so the T cells may come from the graft donor.

This clonotype was counted only a few times. J is TRBJ1-5 and V is TRBV5-1, with TRBD1 matching over 8 bases. This CDR3 is built from 17 residues. Losses at the gene ends were 4 bases for V and 0 bases for J; bases not matched to a gene: 9. Germline V gene lookup returns CDR1 SGHRS and CDR2 YFSETQ. CDR3: CASSPGTGGYSNQPQHF. CDR3 in DNA: TGCGCCAGCAGCCCAGGGACAGGCGGATATAGCAATCAGCCCCAGCATTTT.

This clonotype has at least ten counts. The gene calls are TRBV5-1 and TRBJ2-5; D call uncertain. Trimming removed 0 bases at V and 0 bases at J, with 6 bases between. The CDR3 consists of 14 residues. Germline values: CDR1 SGHRS, CDR2 YFSETQ. The CDR3 coding sequence is TGCGCCAGCAGCTTGGCGTCAGACCAAGAGACCCAGTACTTC. Translation gives CASSLASDQETQYF.

This clonotype has ten or more counts. The V call is TRBV24-1, the J call TRBJ2-5; no reliable D call. With 5 bases removed from V and 2 bases from J, the gap between germline ends came to 11 bases. The CDR3 loop spans 14 amino acids. Germline CDR1 is KGHDR and CDR2 is SFDVKD. The CDR3 DNA sequence: TGTGCCACCAGTGTGGGTGAGTCGCAAGAGACCCAGTACTTC. The encoded protein is CATSVGESQETQYF.

V gene TRBV12-3 or TRBV12-4 combines with J gene TRBJ1-2; D is possibly TRBD1 (5 bases). Trimming took 6 bases from V and 2 from J, leaving 13 bases between them. CDR3 size: 14 residues. Written as DNA, the CDR3 is TGTGCCAGCAGCAAGGGGTTGGGAAACTATGGCTACACCTTC. Its translation is CASSKGLGNYGYTF.

This clonotype has a handful of counts. The rearrangement uses TRBV25-1 and TRBJ2-1; D unclear. The germline gives CDR1 MGHDK, CDR2 SYGVNS. The CDR3 has 14 residues. V dropped 11 bases and J dropped 1 base, with 15 bases sitting between them. The CDR3, as DNA: TGTGCCTCTCAGCTTGGGTCATCCTACAATGAGCAGTTCTTC. Amino acid sequence: CASQLGSSYNEQFF.

The chain is built from TRBV20-1 and TRBJ2-1; TRBD2 agrees at 12 bases. From germline, CDR1 is DFQATT and CDR2 SNEGSKA (reference sequence). The CDR3 totals 14 residues. The V gene end was trimmed by 0 bases and the J gene end by 9 bases; junction bases not matched to a gene: 3. DNA of the CDR3: TGCAGTGCTAGAGAGGCTAGCGGGGGGGGTGAGCAGTTCTTC. Its protein product is CSAREASGGGEQFF.

The chain couples TRBV10-3 to TRBJ2-7, with 11 nucleotides matching TRBD2. J was trimmed by 4 bases and V by 2 bases; bases with no gene match: 7. The CDR3 covers 16 residues. Germline V gives CDR1 ENHRY, CDR2 SYGVKD. In nucleotides, the CDR3 is TGTGCCATCAGTGAGGGTAGCGGGGGGGAAAATTACGAGCAGTACTTC. It codes for CAISEGSGGENYEQYF.

This clonotype was detected only a few times. The rearrangement uses TRBV5-1 and TRBJ2-7, with 8 bases lining up with TRBD2. V was pared by 0 bases and J by 5 bases, with 7 bases of the junction left unmatched. CDR3 length equals 15 residues. In germline, CDR1 is SGHRS, CDR2 YFSETQ. The CDR3 DNA sequence: TGCGCCAGCAGCTTGGGGTCCAGGCGGGGGGACGAGCAGTACTTC. Encoded protein: CASSLGSRRGDEQYF.

Only a few counts were recorded for this clonotype. This rearrangement joins TRBV12-5 to TRBJ2-2; perhaps TRBD1 as D (6 bases). The germline V gene encodes CDR1 LGHNT and CDR2 FRNRAP. CDR3 length equals 13 residues. The V end lost 11 bases, the J end lost 3 bases, and 13 bases lay between the germline ends. CDR3: CASTGIDTGELFF. The CDR3 DNA is TGTGCTTCCACAGGGATAGACACCGGGGAGCTGTTTTTT.

J is TRBJ2-3 and V is TRBV12-3 or TRBV12-4; TRBD1 aligns across 9 bases. The CDR3 is made up of 19 amino acids. J was trimmed by 3 bases and V by 6 bases; bases with no gene match: 19. The CDR3 region has the DNA TGTGCCAGCAGACAGCGAGGGACAGGGTTCATCGTCGGAACAGATACGCAGTATTTT. Translated, it gives CASRQRGTGFIVGTDTQYF.

This rearrangement joins TRBV2 to TRBJ2-7, with D possibly being TRBD1 (6 bases). The CDR3 is 12 residues long. CDR1 is SNHLY and CDR2 is FYNNEI in the germline V gene. Trimming stripped 8 bases from V and 5 bases from J, with 13 bases between. The CDR3 region has the DNA TGTGCCAGCTACAGGTCAGGGGACGAGCAGTACTTC. Translating it yields CASYRSGDEQYF.

The CDR3 coding sequence is TGTGCCAGCAGCCTGACAGGGGTCTTCTACGAGCAGTACTTC. Residues: CASSLTGVFYEQYF. The chain links TRBV2 to TRBJ2-7; 8 bases align to TRBD1. This CDR3 comprises 14 residues. Germline trimming cut 6 bases from V and 3 bases from J; bases unmatched to any gene: 7. Germline assignment: CDR1 SNHLY and CDR2 FYNNEI.

This clonotype was counted only a few times. The CDR3, as DNA: TGTGCCAGCAGCACCCAACAGGGGTCCTACAATGAGCAGTTCTTC. Its translation is CASSTQQGSYNEQFF. V usage is TRBV5-5 and J usage is TRBJ2-1, with 7 bases that match TRBD1. Germline CDR1 reads SGHKS; CDR2 reads YYEKEE (reference sequence). The CDR3 has 15 residues. The ends lost 4 bases at V and 1 base at J; junction bases unmatched: 5.

This clonotype appeared once. The chain carries TRBV5-6 and TRBJ2-7; TRBD2 matches 14 bases. CDR1 is SGHDT and CDR2 is YYEEEE in the germline V gene. With 4 bases clipped from V and 6 bases from J, the junction kept 9 bases outside the gene matches. There are 16 residues in the CDR3. CDR3 residues: CASSGGLAGVRFEQYF. In nucleotides, the CDR3 is TGTGCCAGCAGCGGGGGACTAGCGGGAGTGCGGTTCGAGCAGTACTTC.

The J gene is TRBJ2-3, the V gene TRBV20-1; 10 bases align to TRBD2. The CDR3 length is 15 residues. Germline CDR1 DFQATT, CDR2 SNEGSKA (reference sequence). The J segment lost 4 bases and the V segment lost 6 bases, leaving 10 bases of the junction unmatched. The CDR3 loop is CSASSSGSRSDTQYF. The CDR3, as DNA: TGCAGTGCCTCATCTAGCGGGAGTAGGTCAGATACGCAGTATTTT.

The J gene is TRBJ1-2, the V gene TRBV4-2; D not resolved. The CDR3 totals 14 residues. V lost 4 bases and J lost 2, with 11 bases in between. The V gene's germline CDR1 is LGHNA and CDR2 YNFKEQ. CDR3 DNA sequence: TGTGCCAGCAGCCTCCCAGGACTAAACTATGGCTACACCTTC. Amino acids: CASSLPGLNYGYTF.

The chain employs TRBV15 and TRBJ2-3; D is uncertain. V was pared by 0 bases and J by 3 bases, with 10 bases between. The germline CDR1 and CDR2 sequences are LNHNV and YYDKDF (reference sequence). This CDR3 is 15 amino acids long. As DNA, the CDR3 is TGTGCCACCAGCAGAGACACGGATCAGACAGATACGCAGTATTTT. Translated, it gives CATSRDTDQTDTQYF.

This clonotype was counted between two and nine times. The rearrangement joins TRBV7-2 to TRBJ1-2; 8 bases align to TRBD1. With 5 bases clipped from V and 4 bases from J, the junction kept 3 bases outside the gene matches. The CDR3 runs to 13 residues. CDR1 and CDR2 from the germline V gene are SGHTA and FQGNSA. As DNA, the CDR3 is TGTGCCAGCAGCGACAGGGGCGGCTATGGCTACACCTTC. It encodes CASSDRGGYGYTF. The full variable domain, in which reference TRBV7-2 and TRBJ1-2 provide the parts outside the CDR3, is GAGVSQSPSNKVTEKGKDVELRCDPISGHTALYWYRQSLGQGLEFLIYFQGNSAPDKSGLPSDRFSAERTGGSVSTLTIQRTQQEDSAVYLCASSDRGGYGYTFGSGTRLTVV.

This clonotype was seen many times. The CDR3 DNA reads as TGCGCCAGCAGCTTGGAGGGACGGACTAATTCACCCCTCCACTTT. This encodes CASSLEGRTNSPLHF. V gene TRBV5-1 combines with J gene TRBJ1-6, with a possible D match to TRBD1 (5 bases). Germline V gene lookup returns CDR1 SGHRS and CDR2 YFSETQ. The CDR3 has 15 residues. V dropped 0 bases and J dropped 6 bases, with 10 bases sitting between them.

The J gene is TRBJ2-1, the V gene TRBV20-1, with TRBD2 matching 13 bases. V trimming: 6 bases; J trimming: 3 bases; junction bases outside the gene matches: 11. Germline assignment: CDR1 DFQATT and CDR2 SNEGSKA (reference sequence). The CDR3 is 17 amino acids. CDR3 protein: CSAWTSGGPSLYNEQFF. CDR3 bases: TGCAGTGCCTGGACTAGCGGGGGCCCCTCCCTCTACAATGAGCAGTTCTTC.

At least ten counts were recorded for this clonotype. This chain uses TRBV21-1 with TRBJ2-7. TRBV21-1 corresponds to a pseudogene. This CDR3 is 11 amino acids long. CDR3 DNA: TGTGCCAGCAGTACACCCTACGAGCAGTACTTC. Encoded protein: CASSTPYEQYF.

The CDR3 here is CAWGAGGAYEQYF. As DNA, the CDR3 is TGTGCCTGGGGAGCTGGGGGGGCCTACGAGCAGTACTTC. The chain recombines TRBV30 with TRBJ2-7; 7 positions match TRBD2. V lost 5 bases to trimming and J lost 2 bases; unmatched junction nucleotides: 6. This CDR3 spans 13 amino acids. The germline gives CDR1 GTSNPN, CDR2 SVGIG (reference sequence).

This clonotype has a handful of counts. The chain links TRBV27 to TRBJ1-5, with D hard to call. The CDR3 is 15 residues long. The germline V gene encodes CDR1 MNHEY and CDR2 SMNVEV (reference sequence). With 1 base removed from V and 2 bases from J, the gap between germline ends came to 9 bases. CDR3: CASSLFREGNQPQHF. CDR3 nucleotides: TGTGCCAGCAGTTTATTCCGAGAAGGCAATCAGCCCCAGCATTTT.

This clonotype was observed a few times. V usage is TRBV29-1 and J usage is TRBJ2-2; tentatively, D is TRBD1 or TRBD2 (5 bases each). The germline V and J ends were trimmed by 7 bases and 2 bases, with 17 bases remaining between them. Germline V lookup: CDR1 SQVTM, CDR2 ANQGSEA. The CDR3 spans 15 residues. CDR3 sequence: CSGPNTGTNTGELFF. The CDR3 bases are TGCAGCGGCCCCAATACCGGGACCAACACCGGGGAGCTGTTTTTT.

This clonotype was found a few times. The gene calls are TRBV20-1 and TRBJ2-3; TRBD2 matches at 8 bases. The ends lost 1 base at V and 4 bases at J; junction bases unmatched: 7. The germline V gene has CDR1 DFQATT and CDR2 SNEGSKA (reference sequence). The CDR3 runs to 15 residues. CDR3 DNA sequence: TGCAGTGCTAGAGTTCGGGGGGGCGTTTCAGATACGCAGTATTTT. Amino acid sequence: CSARVRGGVSDTQYF.

This clonotype was picked up a small number of times. The genes are TRBV5-1 and TRBJ2-5, with D perhaps being TRBD1 or TRBD2 (5 bases each). Germline V gene lookup returns CDR1 SGHRS and CDR2 YFSETQ. V lost 4 bases and J 2 bases, leaving 18 bases between the germline ends. This CDR3 spans 16 amino acids. CDR3 in DNA: TGCGCCAGCAGCCCCGCGGACACCTGGAGGCAAGAGACCCAGTACTTC. Translated, it gives CASSPADTWRQETQYF.

The chain carries TRBV7-8 and TRBJ2-7; 9 bases are a match to TRBD1. The CDR3 is 13 residues long. Germline-derived CDR1 and CDR2 are SGHVS and FQNEAQ. The V gene end was trimmed by 7 bases and the J gene end by 3 bases; junction bases not matched to a gene: 4. CDR3 protein: CASTLDRGYEQYF. CDR3 nucleotides: TGTGCCAGCACCCTGGACAGGGGCTACGAGCAGTACTTC.

This CDR3 reads CASSPGGGTFYNEQFF. The CDR3 bases are TGTGCCAGCAGCCCCGGCGGCGGGACCTTTTACAATGAGCAGTTCTTC. This chain connects TRBV7-9 to TRBJ2-1, with D possibly TRBD2 on 6 matching bases. Germline V gives CDR1 SEHNR, CDR2 FQNEAQ (reference sequence). This CDR3 spans 16 amino acids. With 5 bases removed from V and 4 bases from J, the gap between germline ends came to 18 bases.